This T cell receptor (beta chain) was obtained from a study of T cells in Graves' hyperthyroidism and ophthalmopathy. Study-wide results and caveats: Prediction of ophthalmopathy progression came a median approximately 7 months pre-onset. Appearing also in blood were most of the thyroid clonotypes expanded above 0.001.

Using RNA transcripts as the source, TCR beta CDR3 regions were amplified. First-round RT-PCR targeting the TCR CDR3 was performed with the HTBI primer set. MiXCR was run by TCRdb on the multiplex PCR reads, yielding one entry per CDR3 protein. Seen here are about 610,000 distinct CDR3 sequences, roughly 14% observed once, and the top ten hold 4.3%. A remark on this clonotype: The target antigen is unknown.

Germline V gene sequence: CDR1 ENHRY, CDR2 SYGVKD. Losses at the gene ends were 9 bases for V and 4 bases for J; bases not matched to a gene: 7. CDR3 length: 15 amino acids. With duration under 3 months, ophthalmopathy was active: Clinical Activity Score at least 3, NOSPECS at least 4. Each diagnosis drew on symptoms, thyroxine, TRAb, thyroid ultrasound and orbital computed tomography findings. Sequencing input: blood. The chain has TRBV10-3 and TRBJ2-5; 14 nucleotides match TRBD2. This sequence was found in a woman between 40 and 55 years old with Graves' ophthalmopathy. CDR3 sequence: CAMRSGTSGRETQYF. CDR3 nucleotide sequence: TGTGCCATGCGCTCCGGGACTAGCGGGAGAGAGACCCAGTACTTC.